One T cell receptor beta chain is described in this entry. There is no known antigen for this receptor. It has no much larger one-base neighbor in the sample; base qualities were not kept. The data belong to a study of blood T cells in healthy people across ages (dated by TCRdb to the mid-2010s). As for the study more broadly: In model experiments, template switching captured about one uniquely barcoded TCR beta cDNA molecule for every two T cells. To track age-related changes in TCR beta repertoire diversity, the study relied on deep sequencing normalized with unique cDNA molecular identifiers. Donors were grouped into four age groups: young (average approximately 15 years), middle-aged (39), aged (62) and long-lived (over 80). Two additional independent replicas of 1 million unique cDNA reads from the same blood draw were analyzed for two donors (one aged 18 to 30 and one aged 80 or older). The research as a whole found: Observed TCR beta diversity per million T cells fell roughly linearly with age, and a significant reduction was already apparent by age around 40. Estimates of total diversity based on one million sequenced T cells were regarded as lower bounds and as underestimates. A strong correlation was found between observed TCR beta diversity and the percentage of naive T cells measured by flow cytometry. Compared with the aged group, the long-lived group had more naive CD4+ T cells, fewer expanded clones and increased TCR diversity, a pattern suggesting age selection. Donor CMV infection status was unknown, potentially confounding age-related changes in expanded clonotypes. Conclusive comparison of naive and antigen-experienced compartments was prevented by the profiling of bulk unsorted PBMCs.

Counted from cysteine to phenylalanine, this CDR3 has 13 amino acids. Only the CDR3 portion is preserved as DNA: 39 bases, with reading frame beginning at the first base. CDR1 DFQATT and CDR2 SNEGSKA were looked up in the germline V gene (reference sequence). The V end loses 1 base and the J end loses 7 bases, and a stretch of 11 bases separates them. Systemically healthy Caucasian individuals from Russia, approximately 39 in total and aged roughly 6 to 95 years, were included as donors. Each donor gave about 9.2 milliliters of peripheral blood, drawn into EDTA-treated Vacutainer tubes. Ficoll-Paque density-gradient centrifugation was used to isolate PBMCs, with at least 6 million per sample. Total RNA, at least 5.5 micrograms per sample, was extracted from PBMCs with Trizol reagent. For every donor, flow cytometry on a PBMC aliquot measured the percentage of naive CD45RAhigh/CD27high T cells. The method was 5' RACE. For sequencing, an Illumina HiSeq 2500 was employed. The second PCR ran for about 6 to 12 cycles and used a J-beta primer mix along with a sample-barcoded 5' primer. A template-switch 5' adaptor carrying 12 random nucleotides introduced a unique molecular identifier onto each TCR beta cDNA molecule. Each sample yielded at least 2.5 million CDR3-containing paired-end reads. All of the RNA was converted into first-strand cDNA using the Mint cDNA synthesis kit, with a TRBC-specific oligonucleotide serving as the primer. Following uracil-DNA glycosylase treatment, all cDNA underwent a first 18-cycle PCR with the universal primers M1SS and BC2_uni_R. The study's processing was this. Normalization of each sample was performed by random selection of 1 million high-quality reads, each carrying a distinct molecular identifier. Instead of being binned into consensus sequences, reads that shared molecular identifiers were thrown out. CDR3 identification, clonotype clustering and error correction used MiTCR with a Q25 quality threshold and the strictest error-elimination algorithm. Lower-bound total TCR beta diversity was estimated with a nonparametric unseen species model using Euler transformation. Clones were called with MiXCR by TCRdb after fastp trimmed the public reads at Q25, and only in-frame beta chains were retained. A single entry per CDR3 protein holds the most common genes and DNA from its merged rows. The V and J calls, along with clone size, are taken from TCRdb and not from the paper's own processing. The sample profile shows 1 million or so distinct CDR3 sequences; around 25% of them were found once. About 0.69% of the sample comes from the top ten.

The data were also submitted as part of a second study, on T cells of mothers and their children. As the second paper documents: Donors were nine systemically healthy Caucasian individuals: three mothers and their six children. cDNA synthesis used all of the extracted RNA, with 1.5 ug of RNA in each 15 ul reaction. In the second PCR, the M1S primer added sample barcodes and 2-4 random nucleotides. Over 10 million TCR beta CDR3 reads came from each mother, compared with 2.5 million to 3.5 million reads from each child. Thymic selection similarly shapes TCR recombination output in related and unrelated pairs, with minor effect from inherited differences. Normalized repertoire overlap in related mother-child pairs was always slightly higher than in unrelated mother-child pairs, but the difference was never significant. No persistent microchimeric T cell clones were found, with a detection sensitivity of roughly 99 clones per million clonotypes. In the study, deep NGS was used to compare the TCR beta repertoires of mothers and children, and features distinguishing related mother-child pairs from unrelated individuals were sought. On average, the children were roughly 10 +/- 4 years old, while the mothers were 40 +/- 4 years old. After adapters were ligated using NEBNext reagents, the libraries underwent 100+100 nt paired-end sequencing on an Illumina HiSeq 2000. To avoid cross-contamination, the mother libraries and the child libraries were prepared a month apart and sequenced in separate runs. For each donor, between about 500,000 and 2,200,000 distinct TCR beta clonotypes were identified. Naive TCR beta clonotypes were estimated from low-frequency clonotypes matched to each donor's FACS-determined naive share, without sorting.

This chain is built from TRBV20-1 and TRBJ1-5; perhaps TRBD1 is the D gene, with 5 bases matching. This receptor was identified in a girl aged 2-10 years in good health. Sequenced material: blood. The CDR3 sequence is CSARGLGGQPQHF. DNA sequence: TGCAGTGCTAGAGGGCTGGGGGGGCAGCCCCAGCATTTT.